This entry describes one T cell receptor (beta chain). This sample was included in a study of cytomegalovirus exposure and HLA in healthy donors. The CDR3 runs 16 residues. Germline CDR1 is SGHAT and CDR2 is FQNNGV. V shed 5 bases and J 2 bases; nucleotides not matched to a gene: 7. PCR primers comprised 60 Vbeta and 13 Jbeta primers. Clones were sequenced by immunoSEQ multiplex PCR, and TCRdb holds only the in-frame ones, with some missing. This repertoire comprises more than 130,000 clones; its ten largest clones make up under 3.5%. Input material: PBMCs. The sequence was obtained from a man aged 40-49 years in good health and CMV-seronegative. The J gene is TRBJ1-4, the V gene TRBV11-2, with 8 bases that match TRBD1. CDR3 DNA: TGTGCCAGCAGCGCCGGACAGGGATGGACTAATGAAAAACTGTTTTTT. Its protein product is CASSAGQGWTNEKLFF.